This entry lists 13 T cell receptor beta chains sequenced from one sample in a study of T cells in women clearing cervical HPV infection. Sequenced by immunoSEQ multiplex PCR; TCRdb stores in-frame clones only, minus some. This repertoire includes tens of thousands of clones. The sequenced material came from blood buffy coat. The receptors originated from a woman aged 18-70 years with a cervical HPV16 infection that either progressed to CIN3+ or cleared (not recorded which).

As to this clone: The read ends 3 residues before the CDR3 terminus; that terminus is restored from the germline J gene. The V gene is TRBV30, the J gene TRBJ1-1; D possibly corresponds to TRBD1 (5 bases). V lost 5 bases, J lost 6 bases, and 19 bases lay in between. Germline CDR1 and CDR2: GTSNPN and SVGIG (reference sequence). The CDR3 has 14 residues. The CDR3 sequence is CAWQTGHVIPEAFF. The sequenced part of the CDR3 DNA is TGTGCCTGGCAAACCGGACATGTAATCCCTGAA.

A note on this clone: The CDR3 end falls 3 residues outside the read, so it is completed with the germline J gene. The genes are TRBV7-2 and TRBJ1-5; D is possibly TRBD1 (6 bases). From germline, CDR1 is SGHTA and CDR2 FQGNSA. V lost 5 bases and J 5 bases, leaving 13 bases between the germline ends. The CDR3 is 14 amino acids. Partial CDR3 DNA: TGTGCCAGCAGCCCCCCGGGGGGCTATCAGCCC. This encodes CASSPPGGYQP. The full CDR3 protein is CASSPPGGYQPQHF. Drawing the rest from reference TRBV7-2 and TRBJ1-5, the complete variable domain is GAGVSQSPSNKVTEKGKDVELRCDPISGHTALYWYRQSLGQGLEFLIYFQGNSAPDKSGLPSDRFSAERTGGSVSTLTIQRTQQEDSAVYLCASSPPGGYQPQHFGDGTRLSIL.

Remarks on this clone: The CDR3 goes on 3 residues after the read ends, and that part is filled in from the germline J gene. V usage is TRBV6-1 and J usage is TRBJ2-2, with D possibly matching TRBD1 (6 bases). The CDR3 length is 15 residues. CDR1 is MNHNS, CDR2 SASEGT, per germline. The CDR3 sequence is CASSGGGQRGSPLFF. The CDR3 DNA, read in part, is TGTGCCAGCAGTGGGGGCGGACAGAGAGGTTCACCG.

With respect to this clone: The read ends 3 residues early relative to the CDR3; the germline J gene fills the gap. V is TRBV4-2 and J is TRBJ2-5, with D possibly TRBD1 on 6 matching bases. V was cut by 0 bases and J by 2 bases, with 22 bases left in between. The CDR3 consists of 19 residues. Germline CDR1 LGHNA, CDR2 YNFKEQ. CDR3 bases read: TGTGCCAGCAGCCAAGAATTTCGCTCAATTGGACAGTATCAAGAGACC. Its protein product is CASSQEFRSIGQYQET. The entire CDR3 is CASSQEFRSIGQYQETQYF.

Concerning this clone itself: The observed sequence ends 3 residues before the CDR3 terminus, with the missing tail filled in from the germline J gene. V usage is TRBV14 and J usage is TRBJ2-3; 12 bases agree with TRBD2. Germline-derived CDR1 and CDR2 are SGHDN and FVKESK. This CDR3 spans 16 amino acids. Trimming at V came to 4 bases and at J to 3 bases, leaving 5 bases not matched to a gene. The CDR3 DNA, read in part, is TGTGCCAGCAGCCTGACTAGCGGGAGTAGGACAGATACG. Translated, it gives CASSLTSGSRTDT. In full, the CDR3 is CASSLTSGSRTDTQYF. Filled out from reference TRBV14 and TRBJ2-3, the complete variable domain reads EAGVTQFPSHSVIEKGQTVTLRCDPISGHDNLYWYRRVMGKEIKFLLHFVKESKQDESGMPNNRFLAERTGGTYSTLKVQPAELEDSGVYFCASSLTSGSRTDTQYFGPGTRLTVL.

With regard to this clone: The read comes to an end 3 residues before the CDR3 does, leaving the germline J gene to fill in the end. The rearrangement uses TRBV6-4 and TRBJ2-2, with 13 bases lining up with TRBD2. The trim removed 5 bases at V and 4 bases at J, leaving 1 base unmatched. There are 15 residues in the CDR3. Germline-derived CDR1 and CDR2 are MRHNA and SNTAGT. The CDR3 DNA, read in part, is TGTGCCAGCAGTCGGACTAGCGGGAGCACCGGGGAG. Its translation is CASSRTSGSTGE. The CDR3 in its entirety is CASSRTSGSTGELFF.

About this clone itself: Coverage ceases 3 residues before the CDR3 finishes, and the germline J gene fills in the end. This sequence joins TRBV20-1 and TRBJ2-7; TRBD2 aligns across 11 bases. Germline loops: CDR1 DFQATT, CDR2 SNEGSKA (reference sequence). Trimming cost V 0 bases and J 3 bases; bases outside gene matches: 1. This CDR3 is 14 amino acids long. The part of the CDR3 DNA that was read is TGCAGTGCTAGAGAACTAGCGGGAGACTACGAG. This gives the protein CSARELAGDYE. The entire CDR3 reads CSARELAGDYEQYF.

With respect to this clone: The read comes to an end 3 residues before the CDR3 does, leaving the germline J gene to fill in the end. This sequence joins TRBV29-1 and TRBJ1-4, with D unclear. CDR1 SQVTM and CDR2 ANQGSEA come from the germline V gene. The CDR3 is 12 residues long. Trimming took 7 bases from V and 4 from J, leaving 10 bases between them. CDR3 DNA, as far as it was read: TGCAGCGCTGGCAGAAGTAATGAAAAA. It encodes CSAGRSNEK. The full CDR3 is CSAGRSNEKLFF.

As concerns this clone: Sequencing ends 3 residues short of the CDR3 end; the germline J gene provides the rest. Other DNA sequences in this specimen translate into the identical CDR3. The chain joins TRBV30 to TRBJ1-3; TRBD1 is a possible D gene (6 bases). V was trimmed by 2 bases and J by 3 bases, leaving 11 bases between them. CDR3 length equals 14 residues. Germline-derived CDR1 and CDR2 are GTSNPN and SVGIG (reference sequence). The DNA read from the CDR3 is TGTGCCTGGAGTCTCAGGGGAAGTGGAAACACC. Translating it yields CAWSLRGSGNT. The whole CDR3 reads CAWSLRGSGNTIYF. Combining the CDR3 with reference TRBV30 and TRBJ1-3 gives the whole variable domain SQTIHQWPATLVQPVGSPLSLECTVEGTSNPNLYWYRQAAGRGLQLLFYSVGIGQISSEVPQNLSASRPQDRQFILSSKKLLLSDSGFYLCAWSLRGSGNTIYFGEGSWLTVV.

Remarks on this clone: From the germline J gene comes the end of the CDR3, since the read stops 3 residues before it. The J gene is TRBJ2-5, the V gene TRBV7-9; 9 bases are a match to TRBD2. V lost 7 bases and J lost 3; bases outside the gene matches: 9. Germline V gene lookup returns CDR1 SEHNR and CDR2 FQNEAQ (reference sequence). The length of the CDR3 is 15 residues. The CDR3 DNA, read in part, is TGTGCCAGCACCCGTGGCGGGGGGGCTGAAGAGACC. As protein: CASTRGGGAEET. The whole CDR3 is CASTRGGGAEETQYF. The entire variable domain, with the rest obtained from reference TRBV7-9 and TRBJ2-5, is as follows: DTGVSQNPRHKITKRGQNVTFRCDPISEHNRLYWYRQTLGQGPEFLTYFQNEAQLEKSRLLSDRFSAERPKGSFSTLEIQRTEQGDSAMYLCASTRGGGAEETQYFGPGTRLLVL.

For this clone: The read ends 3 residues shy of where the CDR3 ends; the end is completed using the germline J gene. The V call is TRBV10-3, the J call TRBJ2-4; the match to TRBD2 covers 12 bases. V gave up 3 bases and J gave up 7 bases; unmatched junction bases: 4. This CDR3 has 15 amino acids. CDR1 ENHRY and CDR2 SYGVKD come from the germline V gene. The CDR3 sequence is CAISDTGTSGNIQYF. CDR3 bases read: TGTGCCATCAGTGATACCGGGACTAGCGGGAACATT.

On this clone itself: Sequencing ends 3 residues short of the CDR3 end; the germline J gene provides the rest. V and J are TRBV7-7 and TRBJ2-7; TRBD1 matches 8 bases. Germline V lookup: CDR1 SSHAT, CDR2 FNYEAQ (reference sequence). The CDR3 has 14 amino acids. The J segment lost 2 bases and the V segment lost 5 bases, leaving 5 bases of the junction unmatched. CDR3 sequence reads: CASSLGQGTYEQYF. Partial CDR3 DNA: TGTGCCAGCAGCCTTGGACAGGGCACCTACGAG.

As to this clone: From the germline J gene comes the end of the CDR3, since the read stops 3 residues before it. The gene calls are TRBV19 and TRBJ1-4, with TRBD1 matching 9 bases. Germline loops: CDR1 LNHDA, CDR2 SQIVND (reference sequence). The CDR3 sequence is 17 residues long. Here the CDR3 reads CASSTGTGQGGANVLFF. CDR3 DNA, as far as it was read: TGTGCCAGTAGTACCGGGACAGGGCAAGGAGGGGCCAACGTA.